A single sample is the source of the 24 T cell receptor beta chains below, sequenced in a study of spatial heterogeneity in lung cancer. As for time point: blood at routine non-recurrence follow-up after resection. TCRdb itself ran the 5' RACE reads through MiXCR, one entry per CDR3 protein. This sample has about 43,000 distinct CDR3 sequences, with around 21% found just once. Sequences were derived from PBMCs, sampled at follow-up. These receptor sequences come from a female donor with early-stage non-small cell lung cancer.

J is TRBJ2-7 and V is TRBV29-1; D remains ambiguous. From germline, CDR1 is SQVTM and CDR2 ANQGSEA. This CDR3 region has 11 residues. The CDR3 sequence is CNVDGSYEQYF. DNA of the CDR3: TGCAATGTGGACGGCTCCTACGAGCAGTACTTC.

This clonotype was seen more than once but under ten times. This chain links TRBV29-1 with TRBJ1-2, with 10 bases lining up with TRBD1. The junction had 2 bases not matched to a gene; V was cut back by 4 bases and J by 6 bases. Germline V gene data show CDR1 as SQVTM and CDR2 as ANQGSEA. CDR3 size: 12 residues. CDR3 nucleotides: TGCAGCGTTGGACAGGGGGCAAATGGCTACACCTTC. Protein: CSVGQGANGYTF. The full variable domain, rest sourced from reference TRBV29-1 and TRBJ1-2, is SAVISQKPSRDICQRGTSLTIQCQVDSQVTMMFWYRQQPGQSLTLIATANQGSEATYESGFVIDKFPISRPNLTFSTLTVSNMSPEDSSIYLCSVGQGANGYTFGSGTRLTVV.

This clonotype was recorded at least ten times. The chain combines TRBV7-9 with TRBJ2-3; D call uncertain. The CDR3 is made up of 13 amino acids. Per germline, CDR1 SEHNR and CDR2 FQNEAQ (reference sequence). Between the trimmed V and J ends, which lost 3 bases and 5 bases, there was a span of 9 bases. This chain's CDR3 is CASSFPTRDTQYF. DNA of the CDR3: TGTGCCAGCAGCTTCCCTACGAGAGATACGCAGTATTTT.

CDR3 residues: CASTSVGGEQFF. The CDR3 DNA follows: TGTGCCAGCACCTCAGTTGGCGGTGAGCAGTTCTTC. V is TRBV25-1 and J is TRBJ2-1; D unclear. V lost 7 bases to trimming and J lost 9 bases, with 13 bases between them. This CDR3 spans 12 amino acids. Germline assignment: CDR1 MGHDK and CDR2 SYGVNS.

The CDR3 DNA sequence: TGTGCCATCAGTGAGTCAGGAGAGCAGTACTTC. As protein: CAISESGEQYF. This chain joins TRBV10-3 and TRBJ2-7; the D is unclear. Germline CDR1 reads ENHRY; CDR2 reads SYGVKD. V gave up 0 bases and J gave up 7 bases, with 4 bases separating them. This CDR3 comprises 11 residues.

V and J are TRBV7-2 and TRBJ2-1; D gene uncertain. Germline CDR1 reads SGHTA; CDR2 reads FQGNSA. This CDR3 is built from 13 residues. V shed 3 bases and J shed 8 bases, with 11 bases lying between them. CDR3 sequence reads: CASSFASGDEQFF. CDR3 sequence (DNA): TGTGCCAGCAGCTTCGCTAGTGGGGATGAGCAGTTCTTC.

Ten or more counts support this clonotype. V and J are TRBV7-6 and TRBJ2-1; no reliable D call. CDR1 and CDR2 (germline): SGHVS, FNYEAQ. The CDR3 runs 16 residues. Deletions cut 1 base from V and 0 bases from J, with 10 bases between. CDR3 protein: CASSLVIAGSYNEQFF. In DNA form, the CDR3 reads TGTGCCAGCAGCTTAGTGATTGCAGGCTCCTACAATGAGCAGTTCTTC.

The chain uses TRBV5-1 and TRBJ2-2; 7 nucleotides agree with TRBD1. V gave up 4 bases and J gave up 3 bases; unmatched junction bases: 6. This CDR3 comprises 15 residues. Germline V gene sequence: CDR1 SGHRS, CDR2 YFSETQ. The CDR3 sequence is CASSLRGSDTGELFF. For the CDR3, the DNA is TGCGCCAGCAGCCTCAGGGGGAGTGACACCGGGGAGCTGTTTTTT.

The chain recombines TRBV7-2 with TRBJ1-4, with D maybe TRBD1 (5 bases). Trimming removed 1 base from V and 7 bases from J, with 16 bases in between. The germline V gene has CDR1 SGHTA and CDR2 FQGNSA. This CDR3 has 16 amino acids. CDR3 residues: CASSLGTQGGSEKLFF. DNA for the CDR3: TGTGCCAGCAGCTTAGGAACCCAGGGAGGGAGTGAAAAACTGTTTTTT.

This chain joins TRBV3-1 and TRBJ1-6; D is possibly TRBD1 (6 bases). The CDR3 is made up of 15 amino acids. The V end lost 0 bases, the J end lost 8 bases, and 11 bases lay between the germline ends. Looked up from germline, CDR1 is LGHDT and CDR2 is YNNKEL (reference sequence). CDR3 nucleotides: TGTGCCAGCAGCCAAGATCCGGACAGATATTCACCCCTCCACTTT. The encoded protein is CASSQDPDRYSPLHF.

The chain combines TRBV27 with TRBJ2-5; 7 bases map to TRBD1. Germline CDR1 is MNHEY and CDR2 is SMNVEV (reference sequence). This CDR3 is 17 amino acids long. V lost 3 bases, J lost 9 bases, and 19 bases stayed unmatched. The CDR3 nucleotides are TGTGCCAGCAGTTTGTCTTCCGGGACAGTACCCCAAGAAGCCCAGTACTTC. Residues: CASSLSSGTVPQEAQYF.

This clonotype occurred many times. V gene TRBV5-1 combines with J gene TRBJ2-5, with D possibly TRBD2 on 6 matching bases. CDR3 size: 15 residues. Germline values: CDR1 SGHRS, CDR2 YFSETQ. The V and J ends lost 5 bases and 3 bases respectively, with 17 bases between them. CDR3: CASRASGTPEETQYF. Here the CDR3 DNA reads TGCGCCAGCAGGGCCTCCGGGACTCCAGAAGAGACCCAGTACTTC. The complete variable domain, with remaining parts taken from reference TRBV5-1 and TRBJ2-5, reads KAGVTQTPRYLIKTRGQQVTLSCSPISGHRSVSWYQQTPGQGLQFLFEYFSETQRNKGNFPGRFSGRQFSNSRSEMNVSTLELGDSALYLCASRASGTPEETQYFGPGTRLLVL.

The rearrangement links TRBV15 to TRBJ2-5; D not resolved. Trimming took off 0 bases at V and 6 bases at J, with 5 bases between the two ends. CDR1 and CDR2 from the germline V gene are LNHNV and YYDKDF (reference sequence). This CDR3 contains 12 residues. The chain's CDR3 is CATSRDVQTQYF. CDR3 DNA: TGTGCCACCAGCAGAGATGTACAGACCCAGTACTTC.

CDR3 DNA: TGTGCCAGTAGCGGGAGTACGCTGGGCGAGCAGTACTTC. Translation gives CASSGSTLGEQYF. This rearrangement joins TRBV2 to TRBJ2-7; the match to TRBD2 covers 9 bases. The V gene's germline CDR1 is SNHLY and CDR2 FYNNEI. The CDR3 covers 13 residues. Trimming took 9 bases from V and 6 from J; bases not matched to a gene: 9.

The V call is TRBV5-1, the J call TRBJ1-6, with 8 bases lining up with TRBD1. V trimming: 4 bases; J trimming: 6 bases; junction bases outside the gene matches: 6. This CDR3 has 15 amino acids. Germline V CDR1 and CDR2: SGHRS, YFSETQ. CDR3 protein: CASSPGDRSNSPLHF. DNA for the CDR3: TGCGCCAGCAGCCCGGGGGACAGGAGTAATTCACCCCTCCACTTT.

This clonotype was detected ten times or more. The CDR3 coding sequence is TGTGCCAGCAGCCTGAGGGGTGCGAATGGACCCTTCGCCCATGAGCAGTTCTTC. It encodes CASSLRGANGPFAHEQFF. The rearrangement links TRBV3-1 to TRBJ2-1; D may be TRBD1 or TRBD2 (5 bases each). The CDR3 contains 18 residues. The germline V and J ends were trimmed by 4 bases and 8 bases, with 27 bases remaining between them. The germline CDR1 and CDR2 sequences are LGHDT and YNNKEL (reference sequence).

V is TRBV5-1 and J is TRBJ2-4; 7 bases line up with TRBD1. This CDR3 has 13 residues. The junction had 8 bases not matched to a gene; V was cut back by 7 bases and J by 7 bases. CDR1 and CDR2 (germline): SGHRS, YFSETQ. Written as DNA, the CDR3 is TGCGCCAGCCGAGGGGGCCTTCGGAACATTCAGTACTTC. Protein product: CASRGGLRNIQYF.

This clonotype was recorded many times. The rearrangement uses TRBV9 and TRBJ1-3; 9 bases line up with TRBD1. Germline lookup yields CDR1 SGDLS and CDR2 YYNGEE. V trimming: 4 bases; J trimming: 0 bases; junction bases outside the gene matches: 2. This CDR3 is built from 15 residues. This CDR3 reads CASSRDRASGNTIYF. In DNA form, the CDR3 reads TGTGCCAGCAGCCGGGACAGGGCCTCTGGAAACACCATATATTTT. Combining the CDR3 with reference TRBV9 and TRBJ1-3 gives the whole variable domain DSGVTQTPKHLITATGQRVTLRCSPRSGDLSVYWYQQSLDQGLQFLIQYYNGEERAKGNILERFSAQQFPDLHSELNLSSLELGDSALYFCASSRDRASGNTIYFGEGSWLTVV.

CDR3 sequence reads: CASSLTSGPLDEQYF. The CDR3 bases are TGTGCCAGCAGCTTAACGTCCGGACCCTTGGACGAGCAGTACTTC. The rearrangement uses TRBV5-4 and TRBJ2-7, with D hard to call. This CDR3 is 15 amino acids long. V was shortened by 2 bases and J by 5 bases, with 17 bases between the two germline ends. Germline-derived CDR1 and CDR2 are SGHNT and YYREEE (reference sequence).

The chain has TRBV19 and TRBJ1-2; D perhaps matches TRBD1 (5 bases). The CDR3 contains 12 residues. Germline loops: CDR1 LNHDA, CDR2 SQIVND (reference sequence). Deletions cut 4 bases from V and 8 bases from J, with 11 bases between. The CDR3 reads CASSSRWDGYTF. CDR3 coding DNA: TGTGCCAGTAGTAGCCGCTGGGACGGCTACACCTTC.

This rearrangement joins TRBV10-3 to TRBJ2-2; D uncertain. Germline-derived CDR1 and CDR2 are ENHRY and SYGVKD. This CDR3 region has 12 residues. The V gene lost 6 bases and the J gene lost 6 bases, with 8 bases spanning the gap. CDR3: CAIRWAAGELFF. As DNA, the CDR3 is TGTGCCATCAGGTGGGCGGCCGGGGAGCTGTTTTTT.

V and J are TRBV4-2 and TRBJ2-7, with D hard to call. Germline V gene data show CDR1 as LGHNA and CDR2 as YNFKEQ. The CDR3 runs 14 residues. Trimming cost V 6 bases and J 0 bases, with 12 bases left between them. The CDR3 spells CASRDGLSSYEQYF. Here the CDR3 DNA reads TGTGCCAGCAGAGATGGCTTGAGCTCCTACGAGCAGTACTTC.

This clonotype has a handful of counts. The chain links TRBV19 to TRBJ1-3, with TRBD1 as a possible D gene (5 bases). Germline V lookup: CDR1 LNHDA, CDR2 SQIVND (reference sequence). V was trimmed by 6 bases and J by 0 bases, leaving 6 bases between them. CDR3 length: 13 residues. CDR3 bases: TGTGCCAGTAGCGACAGCTCTGGAAACACCATATATTTT. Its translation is CASSDSSGNTIYF.

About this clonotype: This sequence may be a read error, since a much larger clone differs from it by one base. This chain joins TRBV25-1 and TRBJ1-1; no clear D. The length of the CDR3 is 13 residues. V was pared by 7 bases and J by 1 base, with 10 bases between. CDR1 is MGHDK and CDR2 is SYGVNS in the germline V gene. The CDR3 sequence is CASTWCTNTEAFF. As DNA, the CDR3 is TGTGCCAGCACTTGGTGCACGAACACTGAAGCTTTCTTT.